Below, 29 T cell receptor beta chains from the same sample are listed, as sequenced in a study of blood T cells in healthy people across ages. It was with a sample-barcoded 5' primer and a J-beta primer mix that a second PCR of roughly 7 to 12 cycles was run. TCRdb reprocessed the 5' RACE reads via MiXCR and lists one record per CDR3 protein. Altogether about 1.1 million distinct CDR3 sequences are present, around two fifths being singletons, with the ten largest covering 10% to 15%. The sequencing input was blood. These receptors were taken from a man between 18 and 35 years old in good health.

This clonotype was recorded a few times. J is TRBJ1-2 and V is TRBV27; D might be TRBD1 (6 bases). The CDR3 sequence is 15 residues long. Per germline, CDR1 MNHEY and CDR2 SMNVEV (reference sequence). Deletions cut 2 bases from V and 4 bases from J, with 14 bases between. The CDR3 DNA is TGTGCCAGCAGTTTACTAGGGGGACGGGGCTATGGCTACACCTTC. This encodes CASSLLGGRGYGYTF.

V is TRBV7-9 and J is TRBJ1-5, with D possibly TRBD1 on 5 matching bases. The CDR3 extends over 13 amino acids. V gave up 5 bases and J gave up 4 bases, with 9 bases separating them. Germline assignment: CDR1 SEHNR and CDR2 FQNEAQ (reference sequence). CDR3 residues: CASSPQENQPQHF. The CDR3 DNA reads TGTGCCAGCAGCCCACAGGAAAATCAGCCCCAGCATTTT.

The CDR3 DNA is TGTGCCATCAGCTCGGACATCAATCAGCCCCAGCATTTT. Its translation is CAISSDINQPQHF. This sequence joins TRBV10-3 and TRBJ1-5, with D maybe TRBD1 (5 bases). Looked up from germline, CDR1 is ENHRY and CDR2 is SYGVKD. The CDR3 runs 13 residues. V gave up 6 bases and J gave up 3 bases, with 9 bases separating them.

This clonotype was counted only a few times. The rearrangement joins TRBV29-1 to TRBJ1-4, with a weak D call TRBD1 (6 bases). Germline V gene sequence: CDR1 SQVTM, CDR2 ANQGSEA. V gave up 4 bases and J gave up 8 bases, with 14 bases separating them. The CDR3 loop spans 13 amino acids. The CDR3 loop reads CSVGTDDREKLFF. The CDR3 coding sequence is TGCAGCGTTGGGACAGACGATAGGGAAAAACTGTTTTTT.

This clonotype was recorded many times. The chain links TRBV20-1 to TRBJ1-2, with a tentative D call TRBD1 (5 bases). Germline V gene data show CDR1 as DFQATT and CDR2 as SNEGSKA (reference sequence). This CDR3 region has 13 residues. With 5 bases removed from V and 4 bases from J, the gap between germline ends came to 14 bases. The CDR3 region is CSADSRASYGYTF. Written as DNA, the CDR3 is TGCAGTGCTGACTCCAGGGCTAGCTATGGCTACACCTTC.

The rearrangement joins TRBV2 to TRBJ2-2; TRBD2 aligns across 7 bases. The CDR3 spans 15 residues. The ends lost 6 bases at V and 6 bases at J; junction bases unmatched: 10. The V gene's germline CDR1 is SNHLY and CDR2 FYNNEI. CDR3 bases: TGTGCCAGCAGCCAACGGACTAGTCACCCCGGGGAGCTGTTTTTT. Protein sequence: CASSQRTSHPGELFF.

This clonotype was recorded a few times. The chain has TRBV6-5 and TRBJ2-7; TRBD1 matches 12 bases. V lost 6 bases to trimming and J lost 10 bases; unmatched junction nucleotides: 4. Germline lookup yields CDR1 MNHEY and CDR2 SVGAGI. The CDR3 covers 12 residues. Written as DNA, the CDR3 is TGTGCCAGCAGCTCCGGGACAGGGGGCCAGTACTTC. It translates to CASSSGTGGQYF.

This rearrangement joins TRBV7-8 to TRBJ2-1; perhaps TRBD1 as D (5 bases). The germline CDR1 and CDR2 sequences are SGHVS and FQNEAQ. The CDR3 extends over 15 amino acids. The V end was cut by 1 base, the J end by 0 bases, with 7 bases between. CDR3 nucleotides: TGTGCCAGCAGCTTAGGACAGCCCTCCTACAATGAGCAGTTCTTC. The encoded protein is CASSLGQPSYNEQFF.

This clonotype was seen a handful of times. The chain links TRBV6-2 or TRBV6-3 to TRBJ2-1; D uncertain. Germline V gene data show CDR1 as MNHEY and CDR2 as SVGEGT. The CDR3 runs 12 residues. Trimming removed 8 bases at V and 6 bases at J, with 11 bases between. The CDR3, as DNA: TGTGCCAGCCGAAATAAAGGCAATGAGCAGTTCTTC. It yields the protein CASRNKGNEQFF.

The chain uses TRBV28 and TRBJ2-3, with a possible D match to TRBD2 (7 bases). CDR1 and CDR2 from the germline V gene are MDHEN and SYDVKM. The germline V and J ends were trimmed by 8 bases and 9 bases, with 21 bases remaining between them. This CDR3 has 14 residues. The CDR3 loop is CASRSGGTQITQYF. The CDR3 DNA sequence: TGTGCCAGCCGTTCGGGGGGCACACAGATAACGCAGTATTTT.

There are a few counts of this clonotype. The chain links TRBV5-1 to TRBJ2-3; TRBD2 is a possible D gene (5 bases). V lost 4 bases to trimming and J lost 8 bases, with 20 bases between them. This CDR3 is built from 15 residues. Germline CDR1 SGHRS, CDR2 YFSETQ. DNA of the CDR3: TGCGCCAGCAGCCCCCCACTACGCCGCCGGGGTACGCAGTATTTT. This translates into CASSPPLRRRGTQYF.

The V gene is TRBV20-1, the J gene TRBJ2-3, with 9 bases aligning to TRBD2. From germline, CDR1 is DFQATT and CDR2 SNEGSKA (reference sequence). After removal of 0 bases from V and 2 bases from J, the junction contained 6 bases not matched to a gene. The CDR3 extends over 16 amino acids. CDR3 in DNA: TGCAGTGCTAGAGATGGGGCTAGCGGGGACACAGATACGCAGTATTTT. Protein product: CSARDGASGDTDTQYF.

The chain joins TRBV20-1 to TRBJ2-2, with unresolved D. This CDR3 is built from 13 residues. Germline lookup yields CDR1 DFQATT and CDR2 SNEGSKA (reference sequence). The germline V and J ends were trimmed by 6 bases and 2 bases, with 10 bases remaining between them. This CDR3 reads CSARARNTGELFF. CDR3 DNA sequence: TGCAGTGCCCGGGCCCGAAACACCGGGGAGCTGTTTTTT.

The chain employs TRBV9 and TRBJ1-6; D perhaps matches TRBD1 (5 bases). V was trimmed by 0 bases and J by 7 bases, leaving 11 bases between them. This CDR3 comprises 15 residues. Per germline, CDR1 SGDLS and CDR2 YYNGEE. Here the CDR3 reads CASSVGGRINSPLHF. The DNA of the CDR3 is TGTGCCAGCAGCGTAGGGGGACGGATAAATTCACCCCTCCACTTT.

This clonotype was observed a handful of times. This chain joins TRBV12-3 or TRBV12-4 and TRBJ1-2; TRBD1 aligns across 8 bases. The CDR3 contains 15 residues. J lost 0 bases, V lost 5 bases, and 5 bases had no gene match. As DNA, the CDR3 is TGTGCCAGCAGTCCCGACAGGGGAACTAACTATGGCTACACCTTC. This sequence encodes CASSPDRGTNYGYTF.

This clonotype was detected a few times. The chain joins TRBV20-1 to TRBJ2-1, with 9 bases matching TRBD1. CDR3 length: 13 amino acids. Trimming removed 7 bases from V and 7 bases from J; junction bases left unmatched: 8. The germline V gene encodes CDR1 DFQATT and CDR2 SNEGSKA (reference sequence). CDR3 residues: CSVSQGARNEQFF. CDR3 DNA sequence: TGCAGTGTATCACAGGGGGCGCGGAATGAGCAGTTCTTC.

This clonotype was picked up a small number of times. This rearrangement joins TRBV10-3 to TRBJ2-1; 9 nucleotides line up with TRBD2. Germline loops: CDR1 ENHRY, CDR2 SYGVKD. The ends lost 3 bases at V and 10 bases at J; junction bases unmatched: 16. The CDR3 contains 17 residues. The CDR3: CAISDPPGLAPIREQFF. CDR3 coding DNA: TGTGCCATCAGTGACCCGCCGGGACTAGCACCTATCAGGGAGCAGTTCTTC.

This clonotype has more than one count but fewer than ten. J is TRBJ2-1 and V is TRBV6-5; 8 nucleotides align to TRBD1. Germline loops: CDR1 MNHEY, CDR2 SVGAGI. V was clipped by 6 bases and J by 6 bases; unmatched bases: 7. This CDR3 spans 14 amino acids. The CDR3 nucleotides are TGTGCCAGCAGGAGGACAGGGAACAGCAATGAGCAGTTCTTC. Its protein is CASRRTGNSNEQFF.

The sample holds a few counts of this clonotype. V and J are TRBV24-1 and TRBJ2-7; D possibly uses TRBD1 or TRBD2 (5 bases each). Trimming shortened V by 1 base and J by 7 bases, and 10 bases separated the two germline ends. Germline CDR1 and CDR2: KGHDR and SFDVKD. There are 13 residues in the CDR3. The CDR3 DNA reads TGTGCCACCAGTGATTTCCCGGGGCCAGAGCAGTACTTC. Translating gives CATSDFPGPEQYF.

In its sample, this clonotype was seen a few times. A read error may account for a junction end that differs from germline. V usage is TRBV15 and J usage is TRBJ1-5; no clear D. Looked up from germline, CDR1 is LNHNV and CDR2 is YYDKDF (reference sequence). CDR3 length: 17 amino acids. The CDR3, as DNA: TGTGTCACCAGCAGAGATAATCGGGGAGCGAGCAATCAGCCCCAGCATTTT. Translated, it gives CVTSRDNRGASNQPQHF.

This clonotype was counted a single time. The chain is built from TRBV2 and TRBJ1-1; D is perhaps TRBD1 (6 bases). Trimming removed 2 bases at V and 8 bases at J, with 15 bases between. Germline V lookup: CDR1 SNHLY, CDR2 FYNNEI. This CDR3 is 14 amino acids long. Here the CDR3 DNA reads TGTGCCAGCAGTGAATTGTCTCCGACAGGAGAAGCTTTCTTT. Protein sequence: CASSELSPTGEAFF.

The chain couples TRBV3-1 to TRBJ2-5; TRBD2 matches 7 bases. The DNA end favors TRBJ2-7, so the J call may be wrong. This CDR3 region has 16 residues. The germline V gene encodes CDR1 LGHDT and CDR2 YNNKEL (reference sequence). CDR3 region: CASSQGRAGDSYEQYF. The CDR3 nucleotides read TGTGCCAGCAGCCAAGGTCGGGCGGGGGACTCCTACGAGCAGTACTTC.

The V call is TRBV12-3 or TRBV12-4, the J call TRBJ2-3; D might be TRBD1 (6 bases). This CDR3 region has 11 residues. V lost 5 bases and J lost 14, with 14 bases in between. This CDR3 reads CASSLDRTLYF. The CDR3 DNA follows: TGTGCCAGCAGTCTCGACAGGACTCTGTATTTT.

CDR3 bases: TGTGCCATCAGTGGCCCCGGGGGGACTGAAGCTTTCTTT. It is translated as CAISGPGGTEAFF. The chain carries TRBV10-3 and TRBJ1-1; D possibly corresponds to TRBD1 (5 bases). The CDR3 is 13 residues long. Germline-derived CDR1 and CDR2 are ENHRY and SYGVKD. V lost 4 bases and J lost 5, with 11 bases in between.

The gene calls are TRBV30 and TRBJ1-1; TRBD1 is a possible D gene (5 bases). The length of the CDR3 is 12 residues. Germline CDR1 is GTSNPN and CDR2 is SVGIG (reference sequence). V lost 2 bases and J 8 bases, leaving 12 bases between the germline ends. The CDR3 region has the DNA TGTGCCTGGAGTTTCAGGGCGGCCGAAGCTTTCTTT. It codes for CAWSFRAAEAFF.

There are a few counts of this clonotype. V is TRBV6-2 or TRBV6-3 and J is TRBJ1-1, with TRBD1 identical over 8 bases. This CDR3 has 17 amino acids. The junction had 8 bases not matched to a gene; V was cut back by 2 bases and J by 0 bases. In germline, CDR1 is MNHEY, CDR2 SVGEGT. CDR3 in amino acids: CASSYTFGQGMNTEAFF. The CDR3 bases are TGTGCCAGCAGTTACACTTTTGGACAGGGCATGAACACTGAAGCTTTCTTT.

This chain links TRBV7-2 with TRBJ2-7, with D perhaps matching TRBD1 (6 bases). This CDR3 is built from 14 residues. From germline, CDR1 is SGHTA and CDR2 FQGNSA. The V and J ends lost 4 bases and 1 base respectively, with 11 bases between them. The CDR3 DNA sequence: TGTGCCAGCAGCTCAGCCGACAGGTCCTACGAGCAGTACTTC. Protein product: CASSSADRSYEQYF.

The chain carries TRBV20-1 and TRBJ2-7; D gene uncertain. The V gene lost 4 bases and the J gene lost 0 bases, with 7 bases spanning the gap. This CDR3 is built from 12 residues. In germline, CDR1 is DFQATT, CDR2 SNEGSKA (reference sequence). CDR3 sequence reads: CSANKGSYEQYF. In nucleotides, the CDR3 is TGCAGTGCTAATAAGGGCTCCTACGAGCAGTACTTC.

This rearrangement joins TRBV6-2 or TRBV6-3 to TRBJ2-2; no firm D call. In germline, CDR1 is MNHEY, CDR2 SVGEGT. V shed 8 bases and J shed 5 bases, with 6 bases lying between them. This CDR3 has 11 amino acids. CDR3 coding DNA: TGTGCCAGCTGTCTAACCGGGGAGCTGTTTTTT. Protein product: CASCLTGELFF.